This T cell receptor beta chain originates from a study of CD8 T cells in ankylosing spondylitis. The study's findings and limits: CD8+ disease-linked clones were present at relatively low frequencies in blood. Blood of patients with ankylosing spondylitis appeared to be characterized by a TCR beta motif of several highly homologous variants.

TCRdb independently ran MiXCR on the 5' RACE reads; one entry per CDR3 protein. The sample shows hundreds of thousands of distinct CDR3 sequences, 20% of them seen only once. In regard to this clonotype: Its antigen is not known.

With V trimmed by 3 bases and J by 10 bases, 5 bases remained unmatched. The CDR3 length is 14 residues. The germline V gene has CDR1 MNHEY and CDR2 SMNVEV (reference sequence). The chain combines TRBV27 with TRBJ2-1; TRBD2 aligns across 11 bases. The TCR comes from a male donor with ankylosing spondylitis or in good health (not recorded which). The sequencing sample was made of blood, either unsorted or a sorted T cell fraction (not recorded which). CDR3 DNA sequence: TGTGCCAGCAGTTTCCTAGCGGGGGGCCGCGAGCAGTTCTTC. This gives the protein CASSFLAGGREQFF.